The 5 T cell receptor beta chains reported below all come from one sample, sequenced in a study of blood T cell repertoires in COVID-19. Here immunoSEQ multiplex PCR was the method, and the copy in TCRdb shows in-frame clones only, minus some. The sample yields around 140,000 clones, 86% seen once. The sequenced material came from PBMCs or T cells enriched from blood (not recorded which). The receptors stem from a man over 45 who had recovered from COVID-19.

The chain carries TRBV5-6 and TRBJ1-2; TRBD1 agrees at 7 bases. The germline gives CDR1 SGHDT, CDR2 YYEEEE. CDR3 length: 14 residues. The junction had 7 bases not matched to a gene; V was cut back by 4 bases and J by 4 bases. This CDR3 is CASSHRDSPYGYTF. CDR3 in DNA: TGTGCCAGCAGCCACCGGGACAGTCCCTATGGCTACACCTTC.

The V and J genes are TRBV28 and TRBJ1-6; TRBD1 matches at 12 bases. Germline CDR1 and CDR2: MDHEN and SYDVKM. CDR3 length: 15 amino acids. The ends lost 2 bases at V and 9 bases at J; junction bases unmatched: 2. The CDR3 region has the DNA TGTGCCAGCAGTTTAAGGGACAGGGGGCGTTCACCCCTCCACTTT. Encoded protein: CASSLRDRGRSPLHF.

J is TRBJ2-6 and V is TRBV11-3; D remains unclear. V was clipped by 1 base and J by 0 bases, with 13 bases between them. The length of the CDR3 is 18 residues. Germline-derived CDR1 and CDR2 are SGHNT and YENEEA. This chain's CDR3 is CASSLVGRYPSGANVLTF. As DNA, the CDR3 is TGTGCCAGCAGCTTAGTGGGCAGGTACCCCTCTGGGGCCAACGTCCTGACTTTC.

The rearrangement uses TRBV3-1 (or the pseudogene TRBV3-2) and TRBJ2-1; D not resolved. V shed 7 bases and J shed 5 bases, with 21 bases lying between them. This CDR3 spans 16 amino acids. The germline V gene has CDR1 LGHDT and CDR2 YNNKEL (reference sequence). The CDR3 DNA sequence: TGTGCCAGCACTGGCAGCCTAGAGTCCCCCCACAATGAGCAGTTCTTC. This sequence encodes CASTGSLESPHNEQFF.

The chain uses TRBV7-8 and TRBJ1-1; D remains ambiguous. Germline values: CDR1 SGHVS, CDR2 FQNEAQ. CDR3 length equals 16 residues. Trimming left V 5 bases short and J 4 bases short, with 20 bases between. The CDR3 loop reads CASSPTRSTQITEAFF. The CDR3 DNA reads as TGTGCCAGCAGCCCGACACGGTCCACCCAGATCACTGAAGCTTTCTTT.